This T cell receptor beta chain is from a study of OX40 agonist ivuxolimab in advanced cancers. Study results and caveats: Dose levels from 0.1 to 3.0 mg/kg saw CD4+ and CD8+ blood T cells expand clonally by week 6.

Details on this clone: Its specificity is not known.

The V gene lost 7 bases and the J gene lost 8 bases, with 14 bases spanning the gap. Looked up from germline, CDR1 is LGHNT and CDR2 is FRNRAP. The CDR3 is 12 residues long. The table came from immunoSEQ multiplex PCR; TCRdb's copy has only in-frame clones and leaves some out. The top ten hold roughly 28% of the sample, which has tens of thousands of clones, 85% to 90% seen once. The sequencing used CD4+ or CD8+ T cells sorted from blood, collected in a trial of the OX40 agonist ivuxolimab. The TCR originated in an adult with an advanced solid tumor such as melanoma, head and neck, liver or kidney cancer. The V and J genes are TRBV12-5 and TRBJ1-1, with no clear D. CDR3 nucleotides: TGTGCTAGTGCCCTCGGACCCCACGAAGCTTTCTTT. Translated: CASALGPHEAFF.